A single sample is the source of the 18 T cell receptor beta chains below, sequenced in a study of CD8 T cells in ankylosing spondylitis. TCRdb itself ran the 5' RACE reads through MiXCR, one entry per CDR3 protein. The table has roughly 470,000 distinct CDR3 sequences, around 26% seen once. The study, taken as a whole, reports: For ankylosing spondylitis blood, a TCR beta motif of under ten highly homologous variants appeared characteristic.

Which antigens these TCRs recognize remains unknown. The sequencing sample was made of blood, either unsorted or a sorted T cell fraction (not recorded which). The receptors originated from a male donor with ankylosing spondylitis.

This clonotype was seen a handful of times. The chain couples TRBV20-1 to TRBJ2-7, with TRBD2 matching 7 bases. Germline loops: CDR1 DFQATT, CDR2 SNEGSKA (reference sequence). The CDR3 length is 14 residues. V shed 3 bases and J 4 bases; nucleotides not matched to a gene: 9. CDR3 bases: TGCAGTGCTAGTCCTAGCGGAAAAATTTACGAGCAGTACTTC. Its protein product is CSASPSGKIYEQYF.

The rearrangement links TRBV20-1 to TRBJ2-3; either TRBD1 or TRBD2 may fit D (5 bases each). V lost 6 bases to trimming and J lost 2 bases, with 15 bases between them. The CDR3 consists of 14 residues. CDR1 and CDR2 from the germline V gene are DFQATT and SNEGSKA (reference sequence). The CDR3 nucleotides read TGCAGTGCCGAAAAACCGGGGACCACAGATACGCAGTATTTT. This codes for CSAEKPGTTDTQYF.

This sequence joins TRBV5-1 and TRBJ2-1, with TRBD2 identical over 7 bases. The junction had 3 bases not matched to a gene; V was cut back by 3 bases and J by 3 bases. Germline lookup yields CDR1 SGHRS and CDR2 YFSETQ. The CDR3 is made up of 14 amino acids. CDR3 in amino acids: CASSWGTIYNEQFF. Written as DNA, the CDR3 is TGCGCCAGCAGCTGGGGGACTATCTACAATGAGCAGTTCTTC.

This sequence joins TRBV5-1 and TRBJ1-3; possibly TRBD1 for D (5 bases). The V and J ends lost 4 bases and 2 bases respectively, with 10 bases between them. Looked up from germline, CDR1 is SGHRS and CDR2 is YFSETQ. The CDR3 is 14 amino acids. In DNA form, the CDR3 reads TGCGCCAGCAGCGGTGGGGGGACTGGAAACACCATATATTTT. This encodes CASSGGGTGNTIYF.

This clonotype was recorded many times. The V and J genes are TRBV12-3 or TRBV12-4 and TRBJ2-1; no clear D gene. With 1 base removed from V and 4 bases from J, the gap between germline ends came to 8 bases. The CDR3 has 14 amino acids. This chain's CDR3 is CASSLGLSYNEQFF. Written as DNA, the CDR3 is TGTGCCAGCAGTTTAGGGCTTTCTTACAATGAGCAGTTCTTC.

This chain connects TRBV6-2 or TRBV6-3 to TRBJ2-7; maybe TRBD1 (6 bases). The CDR3 sequence is 14 residues long. V lost 6 bases and J lost 4, with 16 bases in between. Germline CDR1 is MNHEY and CDR2 is SVGEGT. The CDR3 coding sequence is TGTGCCAGCAGCAGGGGAGACCCGCGGTACGAGCAGTACTTC. It is translated as CASSRGDPRYEQYF.

Only one count was recorded for this clonotype. The gene calls are TRBV10-3 and TRBJ1-2; TRBD1 aligns across 10 bases. The CDR3 length is 11 residues. The trim removed 8 bases at V and 6 bases at J, leaving 0 bases unmatched. Per the germline V gene, CDR1 is ENHRY and CDR2 is SYGVKD. The CDR3 DNA is TGTGCCATCGGGACAGGGGATGGCTACACCTTC. It codes for CAIGTGDGYTF.

This clonotype was seen only a few times. The chain employs TRBV27 and TRBJ2-7, with unresolved D. The CDR3 contains 11 residues. The V gene lost 3 bases and the J gene lost 10 bases, with 10 bases spanning the gap. Germline V lookup: CDR1 MNHEY, CDR2 SMNVEV (reference sequence). The chain's CDR3 is CASSLGVSQYF. For the CDR3, the DNA is TGTGCCAGCAGTTTGGGTGTGTCTCAGTACTTC.

A single count supports this clonotype. The chain uses TRBV3-1 and TRBJ1-2; 12 bases align to TRBD1. After removal of 4 bases from V and 7 bases from J, the junction contained 7 bases not matched to a gene. Germline V gene data show CDR1 as LGHDT and CDR2 as YNNKEL (reference sequence). The CDR3 is made up of 15 amino acids. The CDR3 DNA sequence: TGTGCCAGCAGCCTATCCGGGACAGGGGGCAGTGGCTACACCTTC. It yields the protein CASSLSGTGGSGYTF. The full variable domain, with the rest looked up from reference TRBV3-1 and TRBJ1-2, is DTAVSQTPKYLVTQMGNDKSIKCEQNLGHDTMYWYKQDSKKFLKIMFSYNNKELIINETVPNRFSPKSPDKAHLNLHINSLELGDSAVYFCASSLSGTGGSGYTFGSGTRLTVV.

The chain couples TRBV29-1 to TRBJ2-1; 9 nucleotides line up with TRBD2. CDR1 is SQVTM and CDR2 is ANQGSEA in the germline V gene. The CDR3 contains 14 residues. V shed 3 bases, J shed 8 bases, and the junction held 8 bases outside the gene matches. The CDR3 loop reads CSVDLAGTGDEQFF. The CDR3 coding sequence is TGCAGCGTTGACCTAGCGGGAACCGGCGATGAGCAGTTCTTC.

This clonotype was seen a handful of times. The chain is built from TRBV20-1 and TRBJ1-4; no clear D gene. The germline CDR1 and CDR2 sequences are DFQATT and SNEGSKA (reference sequence). Deletions cut 6 bases from V and 6 bases from J, with 14 bases between. The CDR3 length is 13 residues. The CDR3 nucleotides are TGCAGTGCCTCGCGGAGCACCGATGAAAAACTGTTTTTT. This sequence encodes CSASRSTDEKLFF.

The chain carries TRBV5-5 and TRBJ2-7; TRBD1 aligns across 11 bases. Unmatched junction bases numbered 5, after V lost 3 bases and J lost 3 bases. Germline V CDR1 and CDR2: SGHKS, YYEKEE (reference sequence). The CDR3 loop spans 15 amino acids. CDR3 DNA: TGTGCCAGCAGCTCCCCCGGGACAGGGGGCTACGAGCAGTACGTC. It is translated as CASSSPGTGGYEQYV.

This chain joins TRBV11-3 and TRBJ1-2; D is unresolved. V lost 1 base and J 7 bases, leaving 10 bases between the germline ends. The CDR3 has 13 amino acids. Germline V gives CDR1 SGHNT, CDR2 YENEEA. The CDR3 protein is CASSLGVRSGYTF. The DNA for the CDR3 is TGTGCCAGCAGCTTAGGGGTTCGCAGTGGCTACACCTTC. Complete variable domain (other parts from reference TRBV11-3 and TRBJ1-2): EAGVVQSPRYKIIEKKQPVAFWCNPISGHNTLYWYLQNLGQGPELLIRYENEEAVDDSQLPKDRFSAERLKGVDSTLKIQPAELGDSAVYLCASSLGVRSGYTFGSGTRLTVV.

This clonotype was detected a few times. The CDR3 DNA reads as TGTGCCAGCACCGGGACAGTCCGGAATTCACCCCTCCACTTT. The encoded protein is CASTGTVRNSPLHF. The rearrangement links TRBV11-2 to TRBJ1-6, with 7 bases matching TRBD1. Germline V gene data show CDR1 as SGHAT and CDR2 as FQNNGV. CDR3 length: 14 amino acids. The trim removed 7 bases at V and 7 bases at J, leaving 7 bases unmatched.

J is TRBJ2-1 and V is TRBV10-3; 10 bases line up with TRBD1. Germline-derived CDR1 and CDR2 are ENHRY and SYGVKD. V shed 6 bases and J 9 bases; nucleotides not matched to a gene: 11. CDR3 length equals 15 residues. In DNA form, the CDR3 reads TGTGCCATCAGGGCCGGGACAGGGGTCAAAGCTGAGCAGTTCTTC. Translated, it gives CAIRAGTGVKAEQFF.

This clonotype was observed a few times. Compared with germline, one end of the junction differs, possibly owing to a read error. V is TRBV12-3 or TRBV12-4 and J is TRBJ1-1; 10 bases are shared with TRBD1. CDR3 length: 11 residues. The CDR3 spells CASSRDRGTVF. CDR3 in DNA: TGTGCCAGCAGCCGGGACAGGGGTACCGTGTTT.

This chain uses TRBV6-1 with TRBJ2-3; D is unclear. The CDR3 length is 16 residues. Germline loops: CDR1 MNHNS, CDR2 SASEGT. V was trimmed by 2 bases and J by 4 bases, leaving 16 bases between them. CDR3 sequence reads: CASSESGVIYADTQYF. The CDR3 bases are TGTGCCAGCAGTGAAAGTGGTGTAATATACGCAGATACGCAGTATTTT.

The gene calls are TRBV24-1 and TRBJ2-1; TRBD1 aligns across 9 bases. The V gene's germline CDR1 is KGHDR and CDR2 SFDVKD. V lost 8 bases and J lost 4; bases outside the gene matches: 8. The CDR3 covers 15 residues. In DNA, the CDR3 is TGTGCCACCACCGGACAGGGGACTAATTACAATGAGCAGTTCTTC. Translated, it gives CATTGQGTNYNEQFF.